The next 14 T cell receptor beta chains were all read from a single sample in a study of shared clonotypes between healthy human individuals. Method: immunoSEQ multiplex PCR; TCRdb's copy keeps in-frame clones and lacks some. The table has over 750,000 clones, around 96% seen once; the top ten hold roughly 0.23%. Cells designated naive CD8 were CD45RO-negative and were positively selected for CCR7, with terminally differentiated effector memory CD45RA+ cells excluded. The sample consisted of naive CD8+ T cells sorted from blood. These receptor sequences come from a man under 40 in good health.

The chain has TRBV7-8 and TRBJ2-7, with D perhaps matching TRBD1 (6 bases). The germline V gene has CDR1 SGHVS and CDR2 FQNEAQ. The CDR3 runs to 14 residues. V dropped 1 base and J dropped 0 bases, with 7 bases sitting between them. As DNA, the CDR3 is TGTGCCAGCAGCTTAGGGACAGACTCCTACGAGCAGTACTTC. Amino acid sequence: CASSLGTDSYEQYF.

V usage is TRBV5-5 and J usage is TRBJ2-1; 7 bases map to TRBD2. Germline V CDR1 and CDR2: SGHKS, YYEKEE (reference sequence). The trim removed 3 bases at V and 3 bases at J, leaving 6 bases unmatched. The CDR3 totals 15 residues. The CDR3 sequence is CASSSAGTYYNEQFF. The DNA of the CDR3 is TGTGCCAGCAGCTCAGCGGGAACTTACTACAATGAGCAGTTCTTC. Complete variable domain (other parts from reference TRBV5-5 and TRBJ2-1): DAGVTQSPTHLIKTRGQQVTLRCSPISGHKSVSWYQQVLGQGPQFIFQYYEKEERGRGNFPDRFSARQFPNYSSELNVNALLLGDSALYLCASSSAGTYYNEQFFGPGTRLTVL.

The CDR3 DNA sequence: TGCGCCAGCAGCCAAGATGGTGCTTATTATTACAATGAGCAGTTCTTC. Its translation is CASSQDGAYYYNEQFF. The J gene is TRBJ2-1, the V gene TRBV4-3; no definite D call. CDR1 is LGHNA and CDR2 is YSLEER in the germline V gene. The CDR3 contains 16 residues. Trimming pared 0 bases from V and 4 bases from J, leaving 13 bases between.

The chain is built from TRBV7-9 and TRBJ2-2; D is possibly TRBD1 (5 bases). There are 15 residues in the CDR3. Germline lookup yields CDR1 SEHNR and CDR2 FQNEAQ (reference sequence). Trimming took 4 bases from V and 2 from J, leaving 11 bases between them. CDR3 residues: CASSYGQGNTGELFF. In nucleotides, the CDR3 is TGTGCCAGCAGCTACGGGCAGGGCAACACCGGGGAGCTGTTTTTT.

Notes on this clone: Other DNA sequences in this specimen translate into the identical CDR3. The rearrangement links TRBV2 to TRBJ2-7; D not resolved. CDR3 length equals 10 residues. Germline CDR1 reads SNHLY; CDR2 reads FYNNEI. V lost 6 bases, J lost 7 bases, and 7 bases lay in between. As DNA, the CDR3 is TGTGCCAGCAGGGGGAAGGAGCAGTACTTC. Amino acids: CASRGKEQYF.

The rearrangement links TRBV7-9 to TRBJ2-2; 7 bases align to TRBD1. There are 14 residues in the CDR3. The junction had 9 bases not matched to a gene; V was cut back by 5 bases and J by 9 bases. Germline V CDR1 and CDR2: SEHNR, FQNEAQ (reference sequence). CDR3 protein: CASSPGQYNRELFF. The CDR3 DNA reads as TGTGCCAGCAGCCCGGGACAGTACAACCGGGAGCTGTTTTTT.

The J gene is TRBJ2-2, the V gene TRBV15, with 7 bases lining up with TRBD2. J gave up 3 bases and V 4 bases, and 8 bases lay outside the gene matches. Looked up from germline, CDR1 is LNHNV and CDR2 is YYDKDF (reference sequence). The CDR3 is 16 residues long. CDR3 coding DNA: TGTGCCACCAGCAAAGGGCGGGAGCGGCACACCGGGGAGCTGTTTTTT. This gives the protein CATSKGRERHTGELFF.

Notes on this clone: Other DNA variants within this sample encode the same CDR3. The chain joins TRBV6-5 to TRBJ2-1; D ambiguous. Trimming pared 3 bases from V and 0 bases from J, leaving 6 bases between. Per germline, CDR1 MNHEY and CDR2 SVGAGI. The CDR3 extends over 14 amino acids. The CDR3 nucleotides read TGTGCCAGCAGTTATTGGAGCTCCTACAATGAGCAGTTCTTC. The encoded protein is CASSYWSSYNEQFF.

The V and J genes are TRBV22-1 and TRBJ2-6. TRBV22-1 corresponds to a pseudogene. The CDR3 covers 17 residues. This CDR3 is CPGRLDERTKSGQRPDF. CDR3 coding DNA: TGTCCTGGGAGATTGGACGAGCGAACAAAGTCGGGCCAACGTCCTGACTTC.

The chain carries TRBV5-6 and TRBJ1-1, with D uncertain. Germline V gene data show CDR1 as SGHDT and CDR2 as YYEEEE. The V gene lost 2 bases and the J gene lost 9 bases, with 14 bases spanning the gap. The CDR3 consists of 13 residues. The CDR3 reads CASSFMVRAQAFF. CDR3 sequence (DNA): TGTGCCAGCAGCTTTATGGTAAGGGCCCAAGCTTTCTTT.

The rearrangement joins TRBV28 to TRBJ2-7; no definite D call. Deletions cut 5 bases from V and 4 bases from J, with 18 bases between. The CDR3 sequence is 15 residues long. Germline V gives CDR1 MDHEN, CDR2 SYDVKM. In nucleotides, the CDR3 is TGTGCCAGCAGTCGACAACGGGCCTATTTTTACGAGCAGTACTTC. Amino acid sequence: CASSRQRAYFYEQYF.

This chain links TRBV2 with TRBJ2-1; the D is unclear. CDR3 size: 15 residues. The germline V gene has CDR1 SNHLY and CDR2 FYNNEI. The V end lost 2 bases, the J end lost 2 bases, and 10 bases lay between the germline ends. CDR3: CASSELDGTYNEQFF. The CDR3 DNA reads TGTGCCAGCAGTGAACTGGACGGAACCTACAATGAGCAGTTCTTC.

Comments on this clone: The same CDR3 is also encoded by other DNA sequences in this sample. The V call is TRBV27, the J call TRBJ2-7, with D uncertain. The CDR3 totals 12 residues. Germline-derived CDR1 and CDR2 are MNHEY and SMNVEV (reference sequence). The V gene lost 1 base and the J gene lost 6 bases, with 7 bases spanning the gap. In DNA, the CDR3 is TGTGCCAGCAGTTTATGGGGTTCCGAGCAGTACTTC. Protein: CASSLWGSEQYF.

The CDR3 sequence is CASSLGGSSGETQYF. CDR3 sequence (DNA): TGTGCCAGCAGCTTAGGGGGTAGCAGCGGGGAGACCCAGTACTTC. The rearrangement uses TRBV13 and TRBJ2-5, with D possibly being TRBD2 (6 bases). Trimming stripped 0 bases from V and 5 bases from J, with 13 bases between. The CDR3 sequence is 15 residues long. Germline V lookup: CDR1 PRHDT, CDR2 FYEKMQ (reference sequence). Supplemented by reference TRBV13 and TRBJ2-5, the full variable domain reads AAGVIQSPRHLIKEKRETATLKCYPIPRHDTVYWYQQGPGQDPQFLISFYEKMQSDKGSIPDRFSAQQFSDYHSELNMSSLELGDSALYFCASSLGGSSGETQYFGPGTRLLVL.